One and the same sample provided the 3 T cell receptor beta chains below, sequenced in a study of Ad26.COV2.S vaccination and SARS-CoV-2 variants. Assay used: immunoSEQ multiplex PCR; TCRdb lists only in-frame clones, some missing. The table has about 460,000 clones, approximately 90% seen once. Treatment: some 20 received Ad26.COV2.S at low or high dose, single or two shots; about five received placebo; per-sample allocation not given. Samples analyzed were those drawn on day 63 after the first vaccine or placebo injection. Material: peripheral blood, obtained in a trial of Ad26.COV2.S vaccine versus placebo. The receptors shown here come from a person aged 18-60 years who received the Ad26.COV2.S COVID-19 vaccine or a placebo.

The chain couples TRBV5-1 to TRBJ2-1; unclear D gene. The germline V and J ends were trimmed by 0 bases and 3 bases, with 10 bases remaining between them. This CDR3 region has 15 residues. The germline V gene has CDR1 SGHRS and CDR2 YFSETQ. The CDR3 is CASSLEGRHYNEQFF. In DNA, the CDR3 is TGCGCCAGCAGCTTGGAGGGAAGACACTACAATGAGCAGTTCTTC.

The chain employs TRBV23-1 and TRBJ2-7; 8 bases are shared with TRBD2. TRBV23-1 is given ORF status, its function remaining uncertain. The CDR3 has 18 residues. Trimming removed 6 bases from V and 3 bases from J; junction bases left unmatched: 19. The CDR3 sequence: CASSPSCRTGRVGYEQYF. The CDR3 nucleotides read TGCGCCAGCAGCCCGTCGTGTAGGACCGGGAGGGTTGGCTACGAGCAGTACTTC.

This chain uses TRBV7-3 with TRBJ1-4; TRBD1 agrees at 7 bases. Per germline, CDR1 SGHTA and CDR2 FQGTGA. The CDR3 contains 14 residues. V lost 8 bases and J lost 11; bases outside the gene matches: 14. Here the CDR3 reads CASLGGTVRRKLFF. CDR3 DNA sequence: TGTGCCAGCTTAGGCGGGACAGTCAGGAGGAAACTGTTTTTT. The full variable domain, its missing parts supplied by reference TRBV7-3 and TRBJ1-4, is GAGVSQTPSNKVTEKGKYVELRCDPISGHTALYWYRQSLGQGPEFLIYFQGTGAADDSGLPNDRFFAVRPEGSVSTLKIQRTERGDSAVYLCASLGGTVRRKLFFGSGTQLSVL.